Detailed here is one T cell receptor beta chain. The germline V gene encodes CDR1 MNHEY and CDR2 SVGAGI. The CDR3 extends over 11 amino acids. Trimming shortened V by 6 bases and J by 10 bases, and 12 bases separated the two germline ends. Clones were read by immunoSEQ multiplex PCR, and TCRdb kept only the in-frame ones, dropping some. The sample records about 1.1 million clones, roughly 80% being singletons. This entry belongs to a study of shared clonotypes between healthy human individuals. This clonotype was obtained from a man aged 18 to 30 in good health. Some clones in this sample may be carry-over from other donors' samples. The chain uses TRBV6-5 and TRBJ1-1; the D is unclear. The sample was memory CD4+ T cells from PBMCs. Subset denoted: CD45RA-negative fraction. DNA for the CDR3: TGTGCCAGCAGGCAATATAATAGAGCTTTCTTT. It encodes CASRQYNRAFF.